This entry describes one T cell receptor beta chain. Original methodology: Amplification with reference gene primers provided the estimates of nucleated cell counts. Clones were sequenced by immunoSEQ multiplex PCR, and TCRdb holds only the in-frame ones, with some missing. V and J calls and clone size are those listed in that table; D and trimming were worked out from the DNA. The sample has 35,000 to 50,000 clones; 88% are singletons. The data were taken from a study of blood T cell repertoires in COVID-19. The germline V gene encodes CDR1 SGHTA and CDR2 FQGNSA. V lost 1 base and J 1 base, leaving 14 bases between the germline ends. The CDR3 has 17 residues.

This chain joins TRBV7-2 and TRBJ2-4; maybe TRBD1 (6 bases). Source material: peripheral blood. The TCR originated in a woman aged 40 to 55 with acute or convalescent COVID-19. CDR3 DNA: TGTGCCAGCAGCTTAGGGGGGCTTCGCGAGGCCAAAAACATTCAGTACTTC. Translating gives CASSLGGLREAKNIQYF.